This record looks at one TCR beta chain sequence and its context. V lost 0 bases, J lost 10 bases, and 7 bases lay in between. The CDR3 is made up of 12 amino acids. Germline V CDR1 and CDR2: LNHNV, YYDKDF (reference sequence). The data were obtained in a study of shared clonotypes between healthy human individuals. Clones were sequenced by immunoSEQ multiplex PCR, and TCRdb holds only the in-frame ones, with some missing. The top ten clones hold approximately 0.32% of a sample with hundreds of thousands of clones, 96% of them seen once. Healthy and HIV-negative, the adult donors had no recent acute infections or vaccinations.

The receptor's source is a man younger than 45 in good health. The sample consisted of memory CD8+ T cells sorted from blood. Subset noted: CD45RO+ cells pooled with CCR7-negative TemRA cells. The rearrangement uses TRBV15 and TRBJ2-1; D unresolved. The CDR3 bases are TGTGCCACCAGCAGAGAACGGACCGAGCAGTTCTTC. It translates to CATSRERTEQFF. Combining the CDR3 with reference TRBV15 and TRBJ2-1 gives the whole variable domain DAMVIQNPRYQVTQFGKPVTLSCSQTLNHNVMYWYQQKSSQAPKLLFHYYDKDFNNEADTPDNFQSRRPNTSFCFLDIRSPGLGDTAMYLCATSRERTEQFFGPGTRLTVL.